This TCR beta chain was sequenced during a study of control samples from healthy donors and cancer patients. V lost 3 bases, J lost 5 bases, and 5 bases lay in between. CDR3 size: 11 residues. Germline lookup yields CDR1 SNHLY and CDR2 FYNNEI. The table came from immunoSEQ multiplex PCR; TCRdb's copy has only in-frame clones and leaves some out. The repertoire consists of about 160,000 clones, with roughly 90% occurring once and the leading ten covering 12%. Specimen: blood. The TCR originated in a man aged 25 to 45 in good health. V is TRBV2 and J is TRBJ2-7, with D hard to call. DNA for the CDR3: TGTGCCAGCAGTGAGAGCCACGAGCAGTACTTC. This sequence encodes CASSESHEQYF.